This is a list of T cell receptor beta chains from one sample in a study of blood T cells in healthy people across ages. MiXCR, applied by TCRdb to the 5' RACE reads, yields one record per CDR3 protein. The repertoire holds approximately 1.5 million distinct CDR3 sequences, with about 35% as singletons. The sequenced material came from blood. The receptors originated from a woman aged 25-40 years in good health. The CDR3 runs from the conserved cysteine through the conserved F or W. D genes are given only for firm matches. Not all rows give a size; the values are once, few, many and, for expanded clones, a class.

j_call d_call v_call clone_size cdr3_aa cdr3_nt
TRBJ2-3 TRBD2 TRBV5-1 many CASSLERGDTDTQYF TGCGCCAGCAGCTTGGAGCGGGGGGACACAGATACGCAGTATTTT
TRBJ2-3 NA TRBV20-1 many CSAYTRLEKADTQYF TGCAGTGCGTACACCAGACTAGAGAAGGCAGATACGCAGTATTTT
TRBJ1-1 NA TRBV3-1 few CASALNTEAFF TGTGCCAGTGCATTAAACACTGAAGCTTTCTTT
TRBJ1-3 NA TRBV7-8 once CASSSQSFSGAGNTIYF TGTGCCAGCAGCTCCCAGTCGTTTTCAGGGGCTGGAAACACCATATATTTT
TRBJ2-4 NA TRBV20-1 NA CSATRGGPKNIQYF TGCAGTGCAACCAGGGGAGGGCCTAAAAACATTCAGTACTTC
TRBJ2-3 NA TRBV20-1 few CSARARTSTDTQYF TGCAGTGCTAGAGCCAGGACTAGCACAGATACGCAGTATTTT
TRBJ1-5 NA TRBV20-1 few CSASGGTQPQHF TGCAGTGCTAGTGGGGGGACTCAGCCCCAGCATTTT
TRBJ2-5 TRBD2 TRBV7-3 NA CASSLNPGRGWETQYF TGTGCCAGCAGCTTAAACCCTGGGAGGGGATGGGAGACCCAGTACTTC
TRBJ2-7 TRBD2 TRBV7-2 few CASGRRGAVSEQYF TGTGCCAGCGGTAGGCGGGGGGCCGTTTCCGAGCAGTACTTC
TRBJ2-7 NA TRBV20-1 NA CSARDFRGYEQYF TGCAGTGCTAGAGACTTCCGGGGCTACGAGCAGTACTTC
TRBJ2-2 NA TRBV6-2/TRBV6-3 NA CASYELAPLGELFF TGTGCCAGCTACGAGCTCGCACCCCTTGGGGAGCTGTTTTTT
TRBJ2-1 NA TRBV29-1 few CSVAGGGDRPYNEQFF TGCAGCGTCGCCGGTGGAGGGGATCGCCCCTACAATGAGCAGTTCTTC
TRBJ2-1 NA TRBV20-1 few CSAREGGGWDYNEQFF TGCAGTGCTAGAGAAGGAGGGGGGTGGGACTACAATGAGCAGTTCTTC
TRBJ2-1 TRBD1 TRBV4-1 few CASSQVGQVGRANNEQFF TGCGCCAGCAGCCAAGTAGGACAGGTCGGGCGGGCCAACAATGAGCAGTTCTTC
TRBJ2-7 NA TRBV27 NA CASSSITGAPYEQYF TGTGCCAGCAGTTCGATAACGGGGGCACCCTACGAGCAGTACTTC
TRBJ1-2 NA TRBV10-3 NA CAISESTSRDYGYTF TGTGCCATCAGTGAGTCCACATCGAGAGACTATGGCTACACCTTC
TRBJ2-7 TRBD1 TRBV5-1 NA CASSWRQGGYEQYF TGCGCCAGCAGCTGGAGACAGGGGGGCTACGAGCAGTACTTC
TRBJ1-2 TRBD1 TRBV2 few CASPDREAGGYTF TGTGCCAGCCCCGACAGGGAGGCGGGTGGCTACACCTTC
TRBJ2-7 TRBD2 TRBV4-2 few CASSQYRGVEQYF TGTGCCAGCAGCCAATATCGGGGGGTCGAGCAGTACTTC
TRBJ2-7 TRBD1 TRBV29-1 NA CSVEVNRGYEQYF TGCAGCGTTGAAGTGAACAGGGGATACGAGCAGTACTTC
TRBJ2-1 TRBD2 TRBV28 NA CASSQRWLAGYNEQFF TGTGCCAGCAGTCAACGGTGGCTAGCGGGTTACAATGAGCAGTTCTTC
TRBJ2-1 NA TRBV18 NA CASSAGQPNEQFF TGTGCCAGCTCAGCGGGACAGCCAAATGAGCAGTTCTTC
TRBJ2-7 NA TRBV6-1 NA CASSEGLFQYEQYF TGTGCCAGCAGTGAAGGCCTATTCCAGTACGAGCAGTACTTC
TRBJ2-7 TRBD2 TRBV29-1 many CSVGTSAYEQYF TGCAGCGTCGGGACTAGCGCCTACGAGCAGTACTTC
TRBJ1-1 NA TRBV2 NA CASSSTLSNTKAFF TGTGCCAGCAGCTCGACACTCTCGAACACTAAAGCTTTCTTT
TRBJ2-1 TRBD2 TRBV2 NA CASSEASGGVDEQFF TGTGCCAGCAGTGAAGCTAGCGGGGGGGTTGATGAGCAGTTCTTC
TRBJ2-3 TRBD2 TRBV4-1 NA CASSQGSGRARGDTQYF TGCGCCAGCAGCCAAGGAAGCGGGAGGGCGAGGGGAGATACGCAGTATTTT
TRBJ1-1 TRBD1 TRBV2 few CASRDRGRTEAFF TGTGCCAGCAGGGACAGGGGTAGAACTGAAGCTTTCTTT
TRBJ2-4 TRBD2 TRBV12-3/TRBV12-4 few CASTQGAGAGGSAKNIQYF TGTGCCAGCACCCAAGGAGCGGGAGCCGGGGGATCAGCCAAAAACATTCAGTACTTC
TRBJ1-1 TRBD1 TRBV9 few CASSPRLLTGAGGTEAFF TGTGCCAGCAGCCCCCGCCTTCTTACTGGGGCAGGGGGCACTGAAGCTTTCTTT
TRBJ2-1 TRBD2 TRBV4-1 few CASSQGPAGGRGNEQFF TGCGCCAGCAGCCAAGGTCCAGCGGGAGGAAGGGGCAATGAGCAGTTCTTC
TRBJ1-1 NA TRBV5-1 few CASSLSVGTNTEAFF TGCGCCAGCAGCTTGTCGGTGGGCACGAACACTGAAGCTTTCTTT
TRBJ2-5 NA TRBV9 NA CASSVGADPRGQETQYF TGTGCCAGCAGCGTAGGGGCAGATCCCCGGGGGCAAGAGACCCAGTACTTC
TRBJ2-5 TRBD1 TRBV6-1 few CASSPLTGEFETQYF TGTGCCAGCAGCCCTTTGACAGGGGAGTTCGAGACCCAGTACTTC
TRBJ2-3 TRBD2 TRBV5-1 few CATAASGSQGTDTQYF TGCGCCACGGCGGCTAGCGGGAGTCAAGGCACAGATACGCAGTATTTT
TRBJ2-1 TRBD2 TRBV7-2 NA CASSLAYGREFRPGNEQFF TGTGCCAGCAGCTTAGCCTACGGGCGGGAGTTCAGGCCAGGCAATGAGCAGTTCTTC
TRBJ1-2 NA TRBV12-3/TRBV12-4 few CASSSGQRWALGYTF TGTGCCAGCAGTTCCGGACAGCGGTGGGCCTTAGGCTACACCTTC
TRBJ1-2 NA TRBV4-1 few CASSPKDSTYGYTF TGCGCCAGCAGTCCTAAAGACTCAACCTATGGCTACACCTTC
TRBJ2-1 TRBD2 TRBV2 few CASSEGTSGGVYNEQFF TGTGCCAGCAGTGAAGGGACTAGCGGGGGGGTCTACAATGAGCAGTTCTTC
TRBJ1-2 NA TRBV28 NA CASKVGSYGYTF TGTGCCAGCAAGGTGGGATCATATGGCTACACCTTC
TRBJ2-5 TRBD1 TRBV5-1 NA CASSLEGQGTETQYF TGCGCCAGCAGCTTGGAGGGACAGGGGACAGAGACCCAGTACTTC
TRBJ2-7 NA TRBV28 NA CANLAYEQYF TGTGCCAATCTGGCCTACGAGCAGTACTTC
TRBJ2-3 NA TRBV3-1 NA CASSRGTGTSTDTQYF TGTGCCAGCAGCCGCGGGACTGGAACTAGCACAGATACGCAGTATTTT
TRBJ2-1 NA TRBV25-1 NA CASSGYSSEQFF TGTGCCAGCAGTGGCTACAGCAGTGAGCAGTTCTTC
TRBJ2-2 NA TRBV4-1 once CASSQGRGARKGTGELFF TGCGCCAGCAGCCAAGGTCGGGGGGCCAGGAAGGGCACCGGGGAGCTGTTTTTT
TRBJ2-1 TRBD2 TRBV11-3 NA CASSPGLAGGQHEQFF TGTGCCAGCAGCCCCGGACTAGCGGGAGGGCAGCATGAGCAGTTCTTC
TRBJ2-7 TRBD1 TRBV10-1 NA CASGSGTAVGEQYF TGCGCCAGCGGTTCCGGGACAGCCGTCGGTGAGCAGTACTTC
TRBJ2-7 NA TRBV3-1 NA CASTIWGEQYF TGTGCCAGCACTATTTGGGGGGAGCAGTACTTC
TRBJ2-7 TRBD2 TRBV20-1 NA CSASDAGAYEQYF TGCAGTGCTAGTGACGCGGGAGCGTATGAGCAGTACTTC
TRBJ1-2 NA TRBV28 NA CASSSRARLSSGYTF TGTGCCAGCAGCTCCAGGGCCCGTCTTTCGTCTGGCTACACCTTC
TRBJ1-4 TRBD1 TRBV7-2 NA CASSLGRQGWNEKRFF TGTGCCAGCAGCTTAGGGAGACAGGGGTGGAATGAAAAACGGTTTTTT
TRBJ1-5 NA TRBV5-6 NA CASSQWGQPGQPQHF TGTGCCAGCAGCCAATGGGGGCAGCCGGGACAGCCCCAGCATTTT
TRBJ2-6 NA TRBV28 NA CASRGGPGANVLTF TGTGCCAGCAGGGGGGGGCCTGGGGCCAACGTCCTGACTTTC
TRBJ2-7 NA TRBV9 many CASSRGEGYEQYF TGTGCCAGCAGCAGGGGTGAGGGCTACGAGCAGTACTTC
TRBJ2-5 NA TRBV6-5 NA CASVGEYQETQYF TGTGCCAGCGTGGGAGAGTACCAAGAGACCCAGTACTTC
TRBJ1-2 TRBD1 TRBV7-2 few CASIKTGAGYGYTF TGTGCCAGCATCAAGACAGGGGCCGGCTATGGCTACACCTTC
TRBJ2-4 TRBD1 TRBV3-1 NA CASSVAGTVLAKNIQYF TGTGCCAGCAGCGTGGCCGGGACAGTTCTAGCCAAAAACATTCAGTACTTC